A single sample is the source of the 7 T cell receptor beta chains below, sequenced in a study of T cell repertoires in cytomegalovirus infection. TCRdb fed the reads into MiXCR, producing one record per CDR3 protein. The sample lists roughly 230,000 distinct CDR3 sequences; 9% to 15% were seen once. Material: PBMCs. These TCRs come from a human donor in good health (CMV status not recorded). Some clones in this sample may be carry-over from other donors' samples.

This clonotype was seen ten or more times. The chain joins TRBV7-2 to TRBJ2-1; TRBD2 agrees at 10 bases. This CDR3 comprises 16 residues. Germline V CDR1 and CDR2: SGHTA, FQGNSA. V lost 1 base and J lost 7; bases outside the gene matches: 7. CDR3 residues: CASSLGASGGTNEQFF. The CDR3 DNA is TGTGCCAGCAGCTTAGGGGCTAGCGGGGGCACTAATGAGCAGTTCTTC.

This clonotype was seen ten or more times. The V and J genes are TRBV7-3 and TRBJ2-5, with 15 bases identical to TRBD2. The CDR3 consists of 19 residues. Germline CDR1 SGHTA, CDR2 FQGTGA. Trimming cost V 3 bases and J 5 bases; bases outside gene matches: 13. CDR3 coding DNA: TGTGCCAGCAGCTTGGGGAGAGGACTAGCGGGAGGGTTGGGCGAGACCCAGTACTTC. The encoded protein is CASSLGRGLAGGLGETQYF.

The rearrangement uses TRBV12-3 or TRBV12-4 and TRBJ1-2; no reliable D call. Trimming stripped 7 bases from V and 6 bases from J, with 9 bases between. This CDR3 comprises 11 residues. DNA of the CDR3: TGTGCCAGCAACTCTATTGATGGCTACACCTTC. Encoded protein: CASNSIDGYTF.

The CDR3 DNA is TGTGCCACCACCCCGAGCGGGACAGGGAACACCGGGGAGCTGTTTTTT. Translated: CATTPSGTGNTGELFF. This chain links TRBV15 with TRBJ2-2; TRBD1 might be the D (8 bases). The CDR3 runs 16 residues. With 7 bases removed from V and 1 base from J, the gap between germline ends came to 16 bases. CDR1 LNHNV and CDR2 YYDKDF come from the germline V gene (reference sequence).

The CDR3 DNA follows: TGTGCCAGCAGTGAATGGGCGACGAACACTGAAGCTTTCTTT. The encoded protein is CASSEWATNTEAFF. This chain connects TRBV25-1 to TRBJ1-1; D remains unclear. Trimming took 1 base from V and 1 from J, leaving 7 bases between them. Germline CDR1 reads MGHDK; CDR2 reads SYGVNS. This CDR3 region has 14 residues.

The chain links TRBV28 to TRBJ2-7, with 9 bases lining up with TRBD1. Trimming cost V 5 bases and J 2 bases; bases outside gene matches: 10. There are 16 residues in the CDR3. Looked up from germline, CDR1 is MDHEN and CDR2 is SYDVKM. CDR3 nucleotide sequence: TGTGCCAGCAGTCTCCCCCGGGACAGGGTTACCTACGAGCAGTACTTC. Amino acid sequence: CASSLPRDRVTYEQYF.

This clonotype turned up a few times. This chain uses TRBV28 with TRBJ2-1, with TRBD2 identical over 11 bases. J was trimmed by 9 bases and V by 8 bases; bases with no gene match: 9. Germline-derived CDR1 and CDR2 are MDHEN and SYDVKM. The CDR3 is 14 residues long. The chain's CDR3 is CASGISGRGGEQFF. DNA for the CDR3: TGTGCCAGCGGAATTAGCGGGAGGGGTGGTGAGCAGTTCTTC.